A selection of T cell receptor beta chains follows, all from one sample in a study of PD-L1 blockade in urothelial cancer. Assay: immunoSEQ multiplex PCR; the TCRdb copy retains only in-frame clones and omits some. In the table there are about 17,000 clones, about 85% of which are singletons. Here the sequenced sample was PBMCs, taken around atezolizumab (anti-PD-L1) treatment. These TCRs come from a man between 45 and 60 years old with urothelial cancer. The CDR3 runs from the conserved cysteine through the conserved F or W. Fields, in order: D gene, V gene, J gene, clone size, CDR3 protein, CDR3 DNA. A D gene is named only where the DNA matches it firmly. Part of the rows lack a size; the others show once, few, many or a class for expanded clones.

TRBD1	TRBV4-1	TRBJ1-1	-	CASSQSGQGRTEAFF	TGCGCCAGCAGCCAGTCTGGACAGGGGAGGACTGAAGCTTTCTTT
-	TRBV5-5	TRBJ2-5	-	CASSTGFQETQYF	TGTGCCAGCAGCACAGGTTTTCAAGAGACCCAGTACTTC
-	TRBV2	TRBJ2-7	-	CASSRNYEQYF	TGTGCCAGCAGCAGGAACTACGAGCAGTACTTC
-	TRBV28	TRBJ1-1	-	CASSFTWLNTEAFF	TGTGCCAGCAGTTTTACTTGGTTGAACACTGAAGCTTTCTTT
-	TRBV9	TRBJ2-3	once	CASSVEGGQLTDTQYF	TGTGCCAGCAGCGTAGAAGGGGGACAACTCACAGATACGCAGTATTTT
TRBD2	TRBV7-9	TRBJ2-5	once	CASSLLAGGMETQYF	TGTGCCAGCAGCTTACTAGCGGGGGGTATGGAGACCCAGTACTTC
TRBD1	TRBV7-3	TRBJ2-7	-	CASRSTGTGSYEQYF	TGTGCCAGCAGATCTACCGGGACAGGGTCCTACGAGCAGTACTTC
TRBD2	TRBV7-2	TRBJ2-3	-	CASSLVGTSGPNTQYF	TGTGCCAGCAGCTTAGTTGGGACTAGCGGTCCTAATACGCAGTATTTT
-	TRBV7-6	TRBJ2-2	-	CASRNRVWGTGELFF	TGTGCCAGCAGAAACAGGGTCTGGGGCACCGGGGAGCTGTTTTTT
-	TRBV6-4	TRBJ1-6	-	CASSEKGRAPLHF	TGTGCCAGCAGTGAAAAGGGGAGGGCACCCCTCCACTTT
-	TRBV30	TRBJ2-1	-	CAWGSGVGNEQFF	TGTGCCTGGGGATCAGGGGTGGGCAATGAGCAGTTCTTC
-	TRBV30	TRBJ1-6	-	CAWRLRGESPLHF	TGTGCCTGGAGACTCCGGGGAGAGTCACCCCTCCACTTT
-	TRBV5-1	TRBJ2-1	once	CASSPLGARPRDEQFF	TGCGCCAGCAGCCCACTTGGAGCGAGGCCTAGAGATGAGCAGTTCTTC
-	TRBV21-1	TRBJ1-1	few	CASSKAVLQGLNTEAFF	TGTGCCAGCAGCAAAGCGGTTCTCCAGGGGTTGAACACTGAAGCTTTCTTT
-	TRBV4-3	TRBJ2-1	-	CASSHSSGYSANEQFF	TGCGCCAGCAGCCATTCTTCGGGGTACTCCGCAAATGAGCAGTTCTTC
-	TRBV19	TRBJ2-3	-	CASSIFPDTQYF	TGTGCCAGTAGTATCTTTCCCGATACGCAGTATTTT
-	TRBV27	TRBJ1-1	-	CASSLGRNTEAFF	TGTGCCAGCAGTCTTGGCAGGAACACTGAAGCTTTCTTT
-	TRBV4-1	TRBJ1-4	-	CASSLSTWGVGEKLFF	TGCGCCAGCAGCCTATCTACATGGGGGGTGGGAGAAAAACTGTTTTTT
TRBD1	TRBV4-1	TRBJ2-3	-	CASSQGDRGPDTQYF	TGCGCCAGCAGCCAAGGGGACAGGGGTCCAGATACGCAGTATTTT
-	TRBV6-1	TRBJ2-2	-	CASGPEGAGELFF	TGTGCCTCGGGCCCCGAAGGGGCCGGGGAGCTGTTTTTT
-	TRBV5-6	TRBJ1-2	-	CASSLPRQVSHYRYTF	TGTGCCAGCAGCTTGCCACGTCAAGTTTCCCACTATCGCTACACCTTC
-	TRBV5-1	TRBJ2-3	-	CASSPNTDTQYF	TGCGCCAGCAGCCCAAACACAGATACGCAGTATTTT
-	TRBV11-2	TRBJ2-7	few	CASSPNAYEQYF	TGTGCCAGCAGCCCTAACGCCTACGAGCAGTACTTC
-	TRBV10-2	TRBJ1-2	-	CASGQGILANYGYTF	TGCGCCAGCGGTCAGGGGATCTTAGCTAACTATGGCTACACCTTC
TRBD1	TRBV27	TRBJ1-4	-	CASSATGAPNEKLFF	TGTGCCAGCAGTGCGACAGGGGCCCCTAATGAAAAACTGTTTTTT
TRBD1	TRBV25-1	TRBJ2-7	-	CASSDRDSSYEQYF	TGTGCCAGCAGTGACCGGGACAGTTCCTACGAGCAGTACTTC
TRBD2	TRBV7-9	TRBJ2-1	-	CASSPGLAGGSSSYNEQFF	TGTGCCAGCAGCCCGGGACTAGCGGGGGGCTCAAGCTCCTACAATGAGCAGTTCTTC
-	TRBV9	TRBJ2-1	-	CASSPGLLNNEQFF	TGTGCCAGCAGCCCGGGACTTCTTAACAATGAGCAGTTCTTC
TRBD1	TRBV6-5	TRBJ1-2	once	CASSPDRGDGYTF	TGTGCCAGCAGCCCTGACAGGGGGGACGGCTACACCTTC
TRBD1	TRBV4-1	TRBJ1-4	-	CASSPTGGYEKLFF	TGCGCCAGCAGCCCGACAGGGGGCTATGAAAAACTGTTTTTT
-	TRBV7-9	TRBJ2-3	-	CASSPPFGVSTDTQYF	TGTGCCAGCAGCCCCCCTTTCGGGGTAAGCACAGATACGCAGTATTTT
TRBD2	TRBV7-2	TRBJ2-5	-	CASSWTSGRAETQYF	TGTGCCAGCAGCTGGACTAGCGGGAGGGCCGAGACCCAGTACTTC
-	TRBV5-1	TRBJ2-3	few	CASSSTGVTDTQYF	TGCGCCAGCAGCTCTACAGGAGTCACAGATACGCAGTATTTT
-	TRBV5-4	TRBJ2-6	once	CASSLVSGANVLTF	TGTGCCAGCAGCCTCGTCTCTGGGGCCAACGTCCTGACTTTC
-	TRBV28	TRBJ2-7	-	CASRDNDYEQYF	TGTGCCAGCAGGGACAACGACTACGAGCAGTACTTC
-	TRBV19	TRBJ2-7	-	CASSNQAAGYEQYF	TGTGCCAGTAGTAACCAGGCTGCGGGCTACGAGCAGTACTTC
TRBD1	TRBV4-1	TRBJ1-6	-	CASKLGDNRDSNSPLHF	TGCGCCAGCAAATTAGGGGACAACCGGGACAGTAATTCACCCCTCCACTTT
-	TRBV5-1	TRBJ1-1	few	CASSGHLSVSTEGAVNTEAFF	TGCGCCAGCAGTGGTCATTTGAGTGTTTCCACCGAAGGGGCTGTGAACACTGAAGCTTTCTTT
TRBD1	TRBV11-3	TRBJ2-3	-	CASSLGGQGSHADTQYF	TGTGCCAGCAGCTTAGGGGGACAGGGGTCCCACGCCGATACGCAGTATTTT
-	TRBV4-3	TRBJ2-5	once	CASRRVGQETQYF	TGCGCCAGCAGGCGGGTCGGACAAGAGACCCAGTACTTC
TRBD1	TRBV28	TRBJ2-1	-	CASSFRDRSYNEQFF	TGTGCCAGCAGTTTCCGGGACAGGTCCTACAATGAGCAGTTCTTC
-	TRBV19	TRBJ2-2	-	CASSIQGSGELFF	TGTGCCAGTAGTATACAGGGTTCCGGGGAGCTGTTTTTT
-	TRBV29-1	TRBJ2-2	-	CSVETPLAKNTGELFF	TGCAGCGTTGAGACGCCTCTAGCGAAGAACACCGGGGAGCTGTTTTTT
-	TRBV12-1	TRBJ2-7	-	CASSIRLAGGSSYEQYF	TGTGCCAGCAGCATAAGACTAGCGGGAGGGAGCTCCTACGAGCAGTACTTC
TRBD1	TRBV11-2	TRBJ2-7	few	CASSRDRVYEQYF	TGTGCCAGCAGCCGGGACAGGGTGTACGAGCAGTACTTC
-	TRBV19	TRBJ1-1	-	CASSRIRGSVGLVEAFF	TGTGCCAGTAGTCGTATACGAGGCTCGGTGGGACTCGTTGAAGCTTTCTTT
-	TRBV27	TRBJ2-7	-	CASSFRAAYEQYF	TGTGCCAGCAGTTTCAGGGCAGCCTACGAGCAGTACTTC
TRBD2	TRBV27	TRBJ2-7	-	CASSLSFSGGSYEQYF	TGTGCCAGCAGTTTATCGTTCAGCGGGGGGTCCTACGAGCAGTACTTC
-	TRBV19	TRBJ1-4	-	CASSLAATNEKLFF	TGTGCCAGTAGCCTAGCCGCAACTAATGAAAAACTGTTTTTT
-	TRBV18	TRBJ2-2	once	CASSSRRGPDGELFF	TGTGCCAGCTCAAGTAGGAGGGGGCCTGACGGGGAGCTGTTTTTT
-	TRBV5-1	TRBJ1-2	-	CASSLSATANYGYTF	TGCGCCAGCAGCTTGTCGGCGACAGCTAACTATGGCTACACCTTC
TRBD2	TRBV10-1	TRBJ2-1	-	CASSESLAGGNNEQFF	TGCGCCAGCAGTGAGTCCCTAGCGGGGGGAAACAATGAGCAGTTCTTC
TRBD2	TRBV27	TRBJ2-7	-	CASSPGTSGSNEQYF	TGTGCCAGCAGTCCCGGGACTAGCGGGAGCAACGAGCAGTACTTC
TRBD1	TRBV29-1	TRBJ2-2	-	CSVRGTGMNTGELFF	TGCAGCGTTAGGGGGACAGGGATGAACACCGGGGAGCTGTTTTTT
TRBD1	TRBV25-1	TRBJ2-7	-	CASSDWTGAYEQYF	TGTGCCAGCAGTGACTGGACAGGAGCCTACGAGCAGTACTTC
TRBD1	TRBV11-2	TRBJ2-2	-	CASNPGQAAGELFF	TGTGCCAGCAACCCGGGACAGGCGGCCGGGGAGCTGTTTTTT
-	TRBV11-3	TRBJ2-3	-	CASSLKEGQRRTQYF	TGTGCCAGCAGCTTAAAGGAAGGACAGCGTCGGACGCAGTATTTT
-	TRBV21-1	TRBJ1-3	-	CASSKEGASLRPGNTIYF	TGTGCCAGCAGCAAAGAGGGGGCCTCCTTGAGGCCTGGAAACACCATATATTTT
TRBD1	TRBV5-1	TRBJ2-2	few	CASSPMRTGTGVTGELFF	TGCGCCAGCAGCCCAATGCGAACCGGGACAGGGGTTACCGGGGAGCTGTTTTTT